The rows below give T cell receptor beta chains drawn from one sample of a study of T cell responses to AZD1222 COVID-19 vaccine. The assay was immunoSEQ multiplex PCR, and TCRdb's table has in-frame clones only and misses some. The data contain 75,000 to 90,000 clones, approximately 85% of them singletons. The starting material was peripheral blood, obtained on day 0 of AZD1222 vaccination. The receptors come from an adult in good health. Both conserved end residues are part of each CDR3. The D gene is left open where the match is weak. Size tells how often a clone was seen (once, few, many) or the class of an expanded clone, and some rows leave it out.

clone_size j_call v_call d_call cdr3_aa cdr3_nt
- TRBJ2-7 TRBV7-2 - CASSPYPGVELEQYF TGTGCCAGCAGCCCCTACCCAGGGGTTGAGTTAGAGCAGTACTTC
- TRBJ2-5 TRBV11-2 - CASSLGTVQETQYF TGTGCCAGCAGCTTAGGAACGGTCCAAGAGACCCAGTACTTC
- TRBJ1-3 TRBV21-1 - CASSGRDSYSGNTIYF TGTGCCAGCAGCGGCAGAGACTCATACTCTGGAAACACCATATATTTT
- TRBJ2-5 TRBV3-1/TRBV3-2 - CASSQDFYWKYF TGTGCCAGCAGCCAAGATTTTTACTGGAAGTACTTC
- TRBJ2-1 TRBV10-3 - CAIRTGQKNEQFF TGTGCCATCAGGACGGGGCAGAAAAATGAGCAGTTCTTC
- TRBJ2-1 TRBV9 - CASSGSRRGSSSYNEQFF TGTGCCAGCAGCGGTTCCAGGAGGGGGTCGAGCTCCTACAATGAGCAGTTCTTC
- TRBJ2-1 TRBV6-5 TRBD1 CASRRDRGTDEQFF TGTGCCAGCAGAAGGGACAGGGGGACCGATGAGCAGTTCTTC
- TRBJ1-2 TRBV4-1 - CASSQDQWQPINYGYTF TGCGCCAGCAGCCAAGATCAGTGGCAGCCAATTAACTATGGCTACACCTTC
- TRBJ2-3 TRBV29-1 - CSVGGKSSTDTQYF TGCAGCGTTGGGGGGAAATCTAGCACAGATACGCAGTATTTT
- TRBJ1-4 TRBV7-9 - CASSPPWRGEKLFF TGTGCCAGCAGCCCCCCCTGGAGGGGTGAAAAACTGTTTTTT
- TRBJ1-1 TRBV6-2/TRBV6-3 - CASSPYRLNTEAFF TGTGCCAGCAGCCCCTATCGTCTGAACACTGAAGCTTTCTTT
- TRBJ2-7 TRBV25-1 TRBD1 CASSDPGTGLYEQYF TGTGCCAGCAGTGATCCCGGGACAGGCCTCTACGAGCAGTACTTC
- TRBJ2-7 TRBV4-3 - CASSQTGIYRCEQYF TGCGCCAGCAGCCAAACAGGAATATATCGCTGCGAGCAGTACTTC
- TRBJ2-1 TRBV19 - CASSIETRQESEQFF TGTGCCAGTAGTATAGAGACCCGACAGGAGAGTGAGCAGTTCTTC
- TRBJ1-2 TRBV2 TRBD1 CASSVQGASGYTF TGTGCCAGCAGTGTTCAGGGGGCGAGTGGCTACACCTTC
- TRBJ2-1 TRBV5-1 - CASTRRGRRDEQFF TGCGCCAGCACCCGAAGGGGGCGGAGGGATGAGCAGTTCTTC
- TRBJ2-3 TRBV7-9 TRBD2 CASSLASGSGGTDTQYF TGTGCCAGCAGCTTAGCGTCGGGTAGCGGGGGAACAGATACGCAGTATTTT
- TRBJ1-1 TRBV5-4 - CASSIDRNTEAFF TGTGCCAGCAGCATCGACAGGAACACTGAAGCTTTCTTT
- TRBJ2-2 TRBV27 - CASSSWRGAVSLNTGELFF TGTGCCAGCAGTTCCTGGCGGGGCGCAGTTAGTCTGAACACCGGGGAGCTGTTTTTT
once TRBJ2-3 TRBV30 - CAWSGGDTQYF TGTGCCTGGAGTGGTGGAGATACGCAGTATTTT
once TRBJ2-5 TRBV18 - CASSPGGPETQYF TGTGCCAGCTCACCCGGGGGGCCGGAGACCCAGTACTTC
- TRBJ1-5 TRBV11-1 - CASSLDRNQPQHF TGTGCCAGCAGCTTAGACAGAAATCAGCCCCAGCATTTT
few TRBJ2-7 TRBV18 - CASSRYRADEQYF TGTGCCAGCTCACGCTACAGGGCAGACGAGCAGTACTTC
- TRBJ2-7 TRBV7-9 - CASSPVGGYEQYF TGTGCCAGCAGCCCCGTGGGGGGCTACGAGCAGTACTTC
- TRBJ1-2 TRBV6-5 TRBD1 CASRTTGEDGYTF TGTGCCAGCAGAACCACAGGGGAGGACGGCTACACCTTC